The source of this T cell receptor (beta chain) is a study of blood T cell repertoires in COVID-19. Study information: The United States, Italy and Spain supplied acute and convalescent COVID-19 samples.

As originally analysed: Estimation of nucleated cell counts relied on the amplification of reference gene primers. The repertoire was sequenced with immunoSEQ multiplex PCR; TCRdb's copy has only in-frame clones and lacks some. V and J calls and clone size are copied from that table; D and trimming were computed from the DNA. The table has about 270,000 clones, approximately 84% seen once. V was trimmed by 6 bases and J by 8 bases, leaving 19 bases between them. Germline loops: CDR1 MGHRA, CDR2 YSYEKL. The CDR3 has 15 residues. The sequence derives from a human donor with COVID-19, enrolled during active disease. The donor label of this sample is uncertain. The V gene is TRBV4-1, the J gene TRBJ1-4; no clear D gene. The source material was peripheral blood. The CDR3 here is CASRPSNPPGEKLFF. The DNA of the CDR3 is TGCGCCAGCAGACCAAGTAACCCACCGGGGGAAAAACTGTTTTTT.